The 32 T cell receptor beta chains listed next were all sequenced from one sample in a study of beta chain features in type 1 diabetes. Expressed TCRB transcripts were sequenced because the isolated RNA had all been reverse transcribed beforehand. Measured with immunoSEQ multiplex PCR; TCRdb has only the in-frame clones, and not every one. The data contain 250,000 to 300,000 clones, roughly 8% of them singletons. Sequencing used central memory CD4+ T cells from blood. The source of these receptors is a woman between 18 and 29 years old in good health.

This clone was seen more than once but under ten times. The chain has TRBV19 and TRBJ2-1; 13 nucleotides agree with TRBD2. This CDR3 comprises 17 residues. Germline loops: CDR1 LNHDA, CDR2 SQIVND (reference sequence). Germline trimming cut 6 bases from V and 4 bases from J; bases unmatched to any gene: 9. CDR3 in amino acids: CASSPTLLAGGYNEQFF. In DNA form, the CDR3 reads TGTGCCAGTAGCCCCACACTACTAGCGGGAGGGTACAATGAGCAGTTCTTC.

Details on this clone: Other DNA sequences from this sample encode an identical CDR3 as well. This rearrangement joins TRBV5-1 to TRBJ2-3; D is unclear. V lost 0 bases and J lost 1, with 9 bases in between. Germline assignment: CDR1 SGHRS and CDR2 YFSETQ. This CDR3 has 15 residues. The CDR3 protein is CASSLAGRGTDTQYF. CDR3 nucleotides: TGCGCCAGCAGCTTGGCGGGTAGGGGCACAGATACGCAGTATTTT.

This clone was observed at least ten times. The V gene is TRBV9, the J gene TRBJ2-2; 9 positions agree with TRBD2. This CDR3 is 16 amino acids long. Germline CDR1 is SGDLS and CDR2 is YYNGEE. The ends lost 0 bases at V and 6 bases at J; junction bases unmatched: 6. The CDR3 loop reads CASSVGQRGESGELFF. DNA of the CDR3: TGTGCCAGCAGCGTAGGGCAGCGGGGGGAGTCCGGGGAGCTGTTTTTT.

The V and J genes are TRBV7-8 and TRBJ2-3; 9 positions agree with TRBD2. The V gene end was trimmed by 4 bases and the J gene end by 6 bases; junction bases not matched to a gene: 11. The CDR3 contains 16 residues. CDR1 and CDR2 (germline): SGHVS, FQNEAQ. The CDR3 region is CASSSRGGGALDTQYF. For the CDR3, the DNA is TGTGCCAGCAGCTCCCGTGGCGGGGGGGCCTTGGATACGCAGTATTTT.

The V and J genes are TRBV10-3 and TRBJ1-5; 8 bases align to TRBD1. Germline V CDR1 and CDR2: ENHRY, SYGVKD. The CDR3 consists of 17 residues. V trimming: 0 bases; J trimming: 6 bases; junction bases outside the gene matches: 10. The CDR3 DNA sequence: TGTGCCATCAGTGAGTCCCTGGGCCCGGGACAGGTTCAGCCCCAGCATTTT. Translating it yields CAISESLGPGQVQPQHF.

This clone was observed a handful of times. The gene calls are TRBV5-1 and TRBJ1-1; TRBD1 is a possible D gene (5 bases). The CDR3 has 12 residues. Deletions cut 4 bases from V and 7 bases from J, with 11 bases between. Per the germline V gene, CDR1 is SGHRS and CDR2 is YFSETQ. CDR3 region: CASSKDTFEAFF. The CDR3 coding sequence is TGCGCCAGCAGCAAGGACACTTTTGAAGCTTTCTTT. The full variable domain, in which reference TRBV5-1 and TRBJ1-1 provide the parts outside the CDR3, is KAGVTQTPRYLIKTRGQQVTLSCSPISGHRSVSWYQQTPGQGLQFLFEYFSETQRNKGNFPGRFSGRQFSNSRSEMNVSTLELGDSALYLCASSKDTFEAFFGQGTRLTVV.

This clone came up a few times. In nucleotides, the CDR3 is TGTGCCTTGAAAACAGGGGTAACTGAAGCTTTCTTT. Protein: CALKTGVTEAFF. V gene TRBV30 combines with J gene TRBJ1-1, with 7 bases aligning to TRBD1. The germline CDR1 and CDR2 sequences are GTSNPN and SVGIG (reference sequence). This CDR3 contains 12 residues. V lost 7 bases to trimming and J lost 5 bases; unmatched junction nucleotides: 7.

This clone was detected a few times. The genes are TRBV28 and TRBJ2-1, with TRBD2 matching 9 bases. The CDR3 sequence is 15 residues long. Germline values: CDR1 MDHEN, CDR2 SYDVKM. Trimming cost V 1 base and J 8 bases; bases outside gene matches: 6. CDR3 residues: CASSLSSGVRDEQFF. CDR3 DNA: TGTGCCAGCAGTTTATCTAGCGGGGTTCGCGATGAGCAGTTCTTC.

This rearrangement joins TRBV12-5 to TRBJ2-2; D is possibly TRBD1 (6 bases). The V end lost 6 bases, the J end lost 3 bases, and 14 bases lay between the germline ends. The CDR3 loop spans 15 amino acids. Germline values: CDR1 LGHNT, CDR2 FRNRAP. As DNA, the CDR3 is TGTGCTAGTGGCCACAGGGTCTTTGACACCGGGGAGCTGTTTTTT. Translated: CASGHRVFDTGELFF.

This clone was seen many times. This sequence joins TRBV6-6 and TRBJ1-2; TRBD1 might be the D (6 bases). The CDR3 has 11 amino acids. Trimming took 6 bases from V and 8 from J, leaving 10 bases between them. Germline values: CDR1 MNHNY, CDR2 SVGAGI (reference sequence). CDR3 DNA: TGTGCCAGCAGAACAGGGTGGGGCTACACCTTC. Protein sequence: CASRTGWGYTF.

The chain's CDR3 is CASSIQPHQPQHF. The CDR3, as DNA: TGTGCCAGTAGTATCCAACCCCATCAGCCCCAGCATTTT. The chain links TRBV19 to TRBJ1-5, with D hard to call. V was shortened by 3 bases and J by 5 bases, with 8 bases between the two germline ends. CDR1 is LNHDA, CDR2 SQIVND, per germline (reference sequence). The CDR3 is 13 residues long.

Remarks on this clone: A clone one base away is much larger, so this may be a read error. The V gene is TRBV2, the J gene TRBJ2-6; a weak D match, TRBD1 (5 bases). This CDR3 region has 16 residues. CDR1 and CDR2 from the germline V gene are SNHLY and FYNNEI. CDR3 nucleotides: TGTGCCAGCAGTGAACTTTTCGGCTCTGGGGCCAACGGCCTGACTTTC. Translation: CASSELFGSGANGLTF.

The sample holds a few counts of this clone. The CDR3 spells CASSFLLGSGFNEQFF. The CDR3 DNA reads TGTGCCAGCAGCTTCCTTTTGGGTTCGGGGTTCAATGAGCAGTTCTTC. The V call is TRBV5-4, the J call TRBJ2-1; possible D gene TRBD2, 5 bases. Trimming removed 2 bases at V and 6 bases at J, with 18 bases between. The CDR3 consists of 16 residues. Germline CDR1 reads SGHNT; CDR2 reads YYREEE (reference sequence). Looking up the rest from reference TRBV5-4 and TRBJ2-1 gives the full variable domain: ETGVTQSPTHLIKTRGQQVTLRCSSQSGHNTVSWYQQALGQGPQFIFQYYREEENGRGNFPPRFSGLQFPNYSSELNVNALELDDSALYLCASSFLLGSGFNEQFFGPGTRLTVL.

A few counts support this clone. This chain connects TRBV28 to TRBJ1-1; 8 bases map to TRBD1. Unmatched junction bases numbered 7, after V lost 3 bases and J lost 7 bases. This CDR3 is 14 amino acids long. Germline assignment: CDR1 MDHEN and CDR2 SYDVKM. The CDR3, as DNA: TGTGCCAGCAGTTTGGACAGGGTCCGTGGTGAAGCTTTCTTT. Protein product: CASSLDRVRGEAFF.

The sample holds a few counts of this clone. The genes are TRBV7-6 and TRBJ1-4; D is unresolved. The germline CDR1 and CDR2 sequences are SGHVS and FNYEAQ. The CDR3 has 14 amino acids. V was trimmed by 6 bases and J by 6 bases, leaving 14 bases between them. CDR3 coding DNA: TGTGCCAGCAGTAGAACCCCTAATGATGAAAAACTGTTTTTT. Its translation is CASSRTPNDEKLFF.

The DNA for the CDR3 is TGTGCCAGCAGCGCTGGGGGGGTTAGAGGGAACACTGAAGCTTTCTTT. As protein: CASSAGGVRGNTEAFF. V is TRBV11-2 and J is TRBJ1-1; weak D call: TRBD1 (5 bases). V was pared by 5 bases and J by 1 base, with 17 bases between. Germline CDR1 is SGHAT and CDR2 is FQNNGV. The CDR3 extends over 16 amino acids.

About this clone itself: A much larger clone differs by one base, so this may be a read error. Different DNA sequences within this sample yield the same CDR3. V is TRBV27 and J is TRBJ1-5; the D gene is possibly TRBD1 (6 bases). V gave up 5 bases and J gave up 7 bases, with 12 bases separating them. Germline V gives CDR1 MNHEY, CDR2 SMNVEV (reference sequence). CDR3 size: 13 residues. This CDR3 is CASSKLRGQPQHF. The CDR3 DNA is TGTGCCAGCAGTAAACTTAGGGGGCAGCCCCAGCATTTT.

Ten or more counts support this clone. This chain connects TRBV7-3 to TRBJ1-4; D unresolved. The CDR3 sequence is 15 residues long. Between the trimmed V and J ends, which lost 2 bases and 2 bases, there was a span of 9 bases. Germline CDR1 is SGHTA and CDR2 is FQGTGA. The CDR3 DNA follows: TGTGCCAGCAGCTTACACGCGGGTACTAATGAAAAACTGTTTTTT. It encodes CASSLHAGTNEKLFF.

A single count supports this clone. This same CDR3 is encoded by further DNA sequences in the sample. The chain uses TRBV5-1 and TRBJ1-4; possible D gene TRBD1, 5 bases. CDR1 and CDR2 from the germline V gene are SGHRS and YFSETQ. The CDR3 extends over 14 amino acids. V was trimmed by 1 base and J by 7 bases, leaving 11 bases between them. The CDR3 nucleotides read TGCGCCAGCAGCTTGACGGGGCCGGGTGAAAAACTGTTTTTT. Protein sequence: CASSLTGPGEKLFF.

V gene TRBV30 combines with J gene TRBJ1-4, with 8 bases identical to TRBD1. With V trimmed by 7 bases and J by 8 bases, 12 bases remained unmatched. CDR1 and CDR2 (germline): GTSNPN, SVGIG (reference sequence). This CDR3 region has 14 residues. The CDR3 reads CAFDPGTGGEKLFF. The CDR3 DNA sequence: TGTGCCTTTGACCCTGGGACAGGAGGCGAAAAACTGTTTTTT.

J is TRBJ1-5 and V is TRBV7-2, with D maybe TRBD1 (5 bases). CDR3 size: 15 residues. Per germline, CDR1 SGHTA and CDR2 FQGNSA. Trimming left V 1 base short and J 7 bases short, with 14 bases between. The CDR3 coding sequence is TGTGCCAGCAGCTTAGGACCGGGGCTGGGACAGCCCCAGCATTTT. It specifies CASSLGPGLGQPQHF.

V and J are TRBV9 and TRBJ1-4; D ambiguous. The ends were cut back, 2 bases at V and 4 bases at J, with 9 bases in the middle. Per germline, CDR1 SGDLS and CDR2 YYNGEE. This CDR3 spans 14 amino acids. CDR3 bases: TGTGCCAGCAGCGTGACCCAGGTTAATGAAAAACTGTTTTTT. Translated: CASSVTQVNEKLFF. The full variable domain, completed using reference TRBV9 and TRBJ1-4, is DSGVTQTPKHLITATGQRVTLRCSPRSGDLSVYWYQQSLDQGLQFLIQYYNGEERAKGNILERFSAQQFPDLHSELNLSSLELGDSALYFCASSVTQVNEKLFFGSGTQLSVL.

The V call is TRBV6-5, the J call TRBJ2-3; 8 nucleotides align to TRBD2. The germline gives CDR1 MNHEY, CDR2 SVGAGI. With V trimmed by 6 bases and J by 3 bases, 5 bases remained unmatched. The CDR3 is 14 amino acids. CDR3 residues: CASRIAGLTDTQYF. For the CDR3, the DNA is TGTGCCAGCAGAATAGCGGGATTGACAGATACGCAGTATTTT.

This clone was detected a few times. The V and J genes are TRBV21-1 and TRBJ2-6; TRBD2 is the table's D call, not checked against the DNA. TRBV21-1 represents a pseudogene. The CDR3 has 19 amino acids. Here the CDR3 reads CASSRPGRWDWCGANVLTF. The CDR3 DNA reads TGTGCCAGCAGCAGGCCGGGAAGGTGGGATTGGTGCGGGGCCAACGTCCTGACTTTC.

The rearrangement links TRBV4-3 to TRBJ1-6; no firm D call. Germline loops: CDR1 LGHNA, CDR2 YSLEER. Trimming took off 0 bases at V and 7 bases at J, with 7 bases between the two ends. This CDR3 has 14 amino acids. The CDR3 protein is CASSQDGLNSPLHF. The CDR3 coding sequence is TGCGCCAGCAGCCAAGATGGATTGAATTCACCCCTCCACTTT.

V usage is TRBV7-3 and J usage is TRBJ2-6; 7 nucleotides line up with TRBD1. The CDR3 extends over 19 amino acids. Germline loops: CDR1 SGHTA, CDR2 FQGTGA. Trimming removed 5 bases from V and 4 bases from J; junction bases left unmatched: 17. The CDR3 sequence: CASSRPVTGRSSGANVLTF. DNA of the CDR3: TGTGCCAGCAGCCGCCCCGTGACAGGGCGAAGTTCCGGGGCCAACGTCCTGACTTTC.

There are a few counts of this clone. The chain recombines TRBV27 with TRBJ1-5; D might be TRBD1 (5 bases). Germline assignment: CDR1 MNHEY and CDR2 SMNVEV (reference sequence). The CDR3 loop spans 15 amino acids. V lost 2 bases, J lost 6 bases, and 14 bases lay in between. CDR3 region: CASSLGQGRGQPQHF. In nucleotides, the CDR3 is TGTGCCAGCAGTTTAGGGCAGGGTCGTGGTCAGCCCCAGCATTTT.

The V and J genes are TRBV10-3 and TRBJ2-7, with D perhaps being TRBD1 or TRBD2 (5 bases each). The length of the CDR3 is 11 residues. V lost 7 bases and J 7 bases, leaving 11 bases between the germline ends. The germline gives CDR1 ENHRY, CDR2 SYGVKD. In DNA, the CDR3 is TGTGCCATCAAGGGGTCGGGGGAGCAGTACGTC. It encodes CAIKGSGEQYV.

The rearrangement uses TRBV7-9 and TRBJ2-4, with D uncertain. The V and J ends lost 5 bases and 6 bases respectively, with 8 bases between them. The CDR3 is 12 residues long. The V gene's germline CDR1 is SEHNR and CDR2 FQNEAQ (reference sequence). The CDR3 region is CASSESTNIQYF. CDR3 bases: TGTGCCAGCAGCGAATCGACAAACATTCAGTACTTC. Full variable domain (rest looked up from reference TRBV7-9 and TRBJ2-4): DTGVSQNPRHKITKRGQNVTFRCDPISEHNRLYWYRQTLGQGPEFLTYFQNEAQLEKSRLLSDRFSAERPKGSFSTLEIQRTEQGDSAMYLCASSESTNIQYFGAGTRLSVL.

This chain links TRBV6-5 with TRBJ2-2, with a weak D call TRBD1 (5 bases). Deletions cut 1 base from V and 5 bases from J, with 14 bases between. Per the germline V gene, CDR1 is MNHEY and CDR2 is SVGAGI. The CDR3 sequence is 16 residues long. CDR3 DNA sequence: TGTGCCAGCAGTTACTTGGGCACAGGTGGTACCGGGGAGCTGTTTTTT. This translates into CASSYLGTGGTGELFF.

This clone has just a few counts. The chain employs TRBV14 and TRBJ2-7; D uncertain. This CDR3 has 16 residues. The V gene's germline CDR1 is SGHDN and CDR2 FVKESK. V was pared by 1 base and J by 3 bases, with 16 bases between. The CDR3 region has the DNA TGTGCCAGCAGCCAAGTGGCGCGGCGCTCATACTACGAGCAGTACTTC. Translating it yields CASSQVARRSYYEQYF. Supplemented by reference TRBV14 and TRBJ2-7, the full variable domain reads EAGVTQFPSHSVIEKGQTVTLRCDPISGHDNLYWYRRVMGKEIKFLLHFVKESKQDESGMPNNRFLAERTGGTYSTLKVQPAELEDSGVYFCASSQVARRSYYEQYFGPGTRLTVT.

The CDR3 nucleotides read TGTGCCAGCAGTTCACAGGGGGCGACCAAAAACATTCAGTACTTC. The encoded protein is CASSSQGATKNIQYF. The rearrangement links TRBV28 to TRBJ2-4; 9 bases map to TRBD1. The V and J ends lost 4 bases and 2 bases, in that order; junction bases with no gene match: 3. Germline loops: CDR1 MDHEN, CDR2 SYDVKM. The CDR3 totals 15 residues. The complete variable domain, with remaining parts taken from reference TRBV28 and TRBJ2-4, reads DVKVTQSSRYLVKRTGEKVFLECVQDMDHENMFWYRQDPGLGLRLIYFSYDVKMKEKGDIPEGYSVSREKKERFSLILESASTNQTSMYLCASSSQGATKNIQYFGAGTRLSVL.